This TCR beta chain was identified during a study of metastatic and nonmetastatic thyroid tumors. This clone appeared many times. Not a single patient had been given any form of treatment at any point before undergoing thyroid surgery. The J segment lost 7 bases and the V segment lost 1 base, leaving 18 bases of the junction unmatched. The CDR3 sequence is 18 residues long. The germline V gene has CDR1 MDHEN and CDR2 SYDVKM. TCRdb redid the clone calls on the PCR reads using MiXCR. Of 75,000 to 100,000 clones listed, over 9.5% are singletons. The specimen sequenced was blood. The TCR was taken from a female donor with papillary thyroid cancer or a benign thyroid nodule (not recorded which). Some clones in this sample may be carry-over from other donors' samples. This sequence joins TRBV28 and TRBJ2-5; 7 nucleotides match TRBD1. CDR3 loop: CASSLLRPLAGGMGTQYF. For the CDR3, the DNA is TGTGCCAGCAGTTTATTACGGCCCCTGGCAGGGGGAATGGGGACCCAGTACTTC.